Described below is a single TCR beta chain sequence and its context. The antigen remains unidentified. A multiplex PCR was run with 60 Vbeta primers and 13 Jbeta primers. Profiling relied on immunoSEQ multiplex PCR, and the TCRdb table lists in-frame clones only, not all of them. The data show about 140,000 clones, around four fifths seen once. The sample comes from a study of cytomegalovirus exposure and HLA in healthy donors. For the study at large: Of some 360 genotyped donors, around 76% clustered with self-reported Caucasian donors.

The CDR3 runs to 14 residues. Trimming took 4 bases from V and 0 from J, leaving 7 bases between them. CDR1 and CDR2 (germline): SGDLS, YYNGEE. Findings of the study overall: A later analysis, which compared TCR beta chains of equal frequency, found the HLA-associated ones more clonally expanded. Looking again later, the authors saw that most CMV-associated TCR beta chains seemed HLA-restricted. The only immune exposure information that was available was CMV serostatus.

The receptor's source is a female donor in good health and CMV-seronegative. The sample was PBMCs. V and J are TRBV9 and TRBJ1-4, with D maybe TRBD1 (6 bases). As DNA, the CDR3 is TGTGCCAGCAGCAGGACAGCAACTAATGAAAAACTGTTTTTT. Amino acid sequence: CASSRTATNEKLFF.